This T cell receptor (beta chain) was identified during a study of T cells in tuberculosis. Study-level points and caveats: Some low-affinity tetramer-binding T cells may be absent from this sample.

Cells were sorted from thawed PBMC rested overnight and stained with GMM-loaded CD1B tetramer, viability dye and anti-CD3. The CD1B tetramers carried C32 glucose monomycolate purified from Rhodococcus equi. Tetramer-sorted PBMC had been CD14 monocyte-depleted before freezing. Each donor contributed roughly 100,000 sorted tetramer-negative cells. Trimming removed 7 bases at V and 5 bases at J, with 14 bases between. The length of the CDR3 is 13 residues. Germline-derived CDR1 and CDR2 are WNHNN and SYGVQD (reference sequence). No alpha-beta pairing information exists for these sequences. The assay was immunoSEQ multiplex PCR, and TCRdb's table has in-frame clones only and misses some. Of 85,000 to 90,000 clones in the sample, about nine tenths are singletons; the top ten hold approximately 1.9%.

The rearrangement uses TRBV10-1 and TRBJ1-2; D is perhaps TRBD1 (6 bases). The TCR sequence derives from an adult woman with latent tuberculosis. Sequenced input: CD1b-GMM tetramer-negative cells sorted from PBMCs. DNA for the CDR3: TGCGCCAGCAAGGGTGGGGGCGGGTATGGCTACACCTTC. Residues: CASKGGGGYGYTF.